The next 4 T cell receptor beta chains were all read from a single sample in a study of cytomegalovirus exposure and HLA in healthy donors. PCR employed 60 Vbeta and 13 Jbeta primers. Only in-frame clones appear in the TCRdb table, and some are missing; sequencing was by immunoSEQ multiplex PCR. The data contain 100,000 to 150,000 clones, 75% of them singletons. The material sequenced was PBMCs. The receptors come from a woman aged 50 to 60 in good health and CMV-seronegative.

The rearrangement joins TRBV23-1 to TRBJ2-3, with TRBD2 as a possible D gene (6 bases). TRBV23-1 is noted as an ORF with a role that remains uncertain. V was clipped by 11 bases and J by 5 bases, with 17 bases between them. CDR3 length: 13 amino acids. The DNA for the CDR3 is TGCGCCGGAACGGGGGTGGAGGGAGATACGCAGTATTTT. Protein: CAGTGVEGDTQYF.

The chain combines TRBV30 with TRBJ1-2, with D perhaps matching TRBD1 (6 bases). CDR1 is GTSNPN and CDR2 is SVGIG in the germline V gene (reference sequence). This CDR3 has 12 residues. The V gene lost 8 bases and the J gene lost 6 bases, with 16 bases spanning the gap. CDR3 sequence reads: CAGEQGADGYTF. For the CDR3, the DNA is TGTGCCGGTGAACAGGGTGCTGATGGCTACACCTTC.

The chain uses TRBV5-6 and TRBJ2-7; no clear D gene. The CDR3 is 12 amino acids. The V gene lost 0 bases and the J gene lost 6 bases, with 7 bases spanning the gap. From germline, CDR1 is SGHDT and CDR2 YYEEEE. Here the CDR3 reads CASSLATGEQYF. In nucleotides, the CDR3 is TGTGCCAGCAGCTTGGCCACGGGCGAGCAGTACTTC.

This chain links TRBV6-5 with TRBJ2-5, with TRBD1 as a possible D gene (6 bases). CDR3 length equals 14 residues. Germline V lookup: CDR1 MNHEY, CDR2 SVGAGI. V was shortened by 6 bases and J by 1 base, with 12 bases between the two germline ends. This CDR3 reads CASSPGQSQETQYF. For the CDR3, the DNA is TGTGCCAGCAGCCCCGGACAGAGCCAAGAGACCCAGTACTTC.